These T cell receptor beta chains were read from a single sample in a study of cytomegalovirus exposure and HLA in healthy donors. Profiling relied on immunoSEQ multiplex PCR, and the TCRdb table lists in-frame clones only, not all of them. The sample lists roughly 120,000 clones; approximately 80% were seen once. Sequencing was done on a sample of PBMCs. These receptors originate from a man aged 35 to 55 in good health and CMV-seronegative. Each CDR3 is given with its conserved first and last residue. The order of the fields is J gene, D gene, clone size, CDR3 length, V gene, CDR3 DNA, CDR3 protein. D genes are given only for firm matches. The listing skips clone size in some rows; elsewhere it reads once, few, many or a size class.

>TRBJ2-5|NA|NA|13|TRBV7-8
TGTGCCAGCAGCTTTAGGACAGAAGAGACCCAGTACTTC
CASSFRTEETQYF
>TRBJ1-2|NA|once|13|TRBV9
TGTGCCAGCAGCGTAGTGGGGGGCTATGGCTACACCTTC
CASSVVGGYGYTF
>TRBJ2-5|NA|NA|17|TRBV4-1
TGCGCCAGCAGCAAGACACCTCAGGGGCCGTACCAAGAGACCCAGTACTTC
CASSKTPQGPYQETQYF
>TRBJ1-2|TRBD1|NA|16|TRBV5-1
TGCGCCAGCAGCTTGGTGGGGACAGGGGTTGGCTATGGCTACACCTTT
CASSLVGTGVGYGYTF
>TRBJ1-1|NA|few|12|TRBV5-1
TGCGCCAGCAGCTTGTCTCGCACTGAAGCTTTCTTT
CASSLSRTEAFF
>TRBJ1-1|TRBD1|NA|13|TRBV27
TGTGCCAGCAGACCCAGACAGGGGGCTGAAGCTTTCTTT
CASRPRQGAEAFF
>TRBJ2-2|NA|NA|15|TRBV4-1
TGCGCCAGCAGTCGTCCCGGAGGGGCTCACGGGGAGCTGTTTTTT
CASSRPGGAHGELFF
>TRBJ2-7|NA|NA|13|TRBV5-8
TGTGCCAGCAGCTTACAGGGTGGGTACGAGCAGTACTTC
CASSLQGGYEQYF
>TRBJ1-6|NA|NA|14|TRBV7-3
TGTGCCAGCAGCCCCCGCGGGGGAAATTCACCCCTCCACTTT
CASSPRGGNSPLHF
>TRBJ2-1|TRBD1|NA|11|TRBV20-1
TGCAGTGTTCAGACAGGGGTCTTGCAGTTCTTC
CSVQTGVLQFF
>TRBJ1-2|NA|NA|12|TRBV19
TGTGCCAGTATCGCGGGGGCGCATGGCTACACCTTC
CASIAGAHGYTF
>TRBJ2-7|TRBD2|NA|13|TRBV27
TGTGCCAGCAGTTTCCAGGGAGGGTACGAGCAGTACTTC
CASSFQGGYEQYF
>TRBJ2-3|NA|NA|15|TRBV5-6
TGTGCCAGCAGCCTAGGGGGGGGATTCACAGATACGCAGTATTTT
CASSLGGGFTDTQYF
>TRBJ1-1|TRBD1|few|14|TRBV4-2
TGTGCCAGCAGCCGAGGAGGACAGGGAACGTTGGCTTTCTTT
CASSRGGQGTLAFF
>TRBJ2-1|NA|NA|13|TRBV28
TGTGCCAGCTCTGGCAGGGACAATTCTGAGCAGTTCTTC
CASSGRDNSEQFF
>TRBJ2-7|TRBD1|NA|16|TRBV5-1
TGCGCCAGCAGCGGCCGACAGGGGGCAAAAAGAGACGAGCAGTACTTC
CASSGRQGAKRDEQYF
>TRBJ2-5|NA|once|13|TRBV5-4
TGTGCCAGCAGTCCAACTAGCTCGGAGACCCAGTACTTC
CASSPTSSETQYF
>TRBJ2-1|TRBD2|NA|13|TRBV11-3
TGTGCCAGCAGCTTGAGGGAGGGGAGTGAGCAGTTCTTC
CASSLREGSEQFF
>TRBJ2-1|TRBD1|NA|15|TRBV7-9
TGTGCCAGCAGCTTGGACAGGGGCTCCTACAATGAGCAGTTCTTC
CASSLDRGSYNEQFF
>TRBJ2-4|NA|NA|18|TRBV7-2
TGTGCCAGCAGCTTAGGCCTCTCAAACCTACTAGCCAAAAACAGTCAGTACTTC
CASSLGLSNLLAKNSQYF
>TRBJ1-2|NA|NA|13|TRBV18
TGTGCCAGCTCACCACGTCAGGGCGAGGGCTACACCTTC
CASSPRQGEGYTF
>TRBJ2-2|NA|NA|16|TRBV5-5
TGTGCCAGCAGCTTGGTCTTCGGCGGAGGGACCGGGGAGCTGTTTTTT
CASSLVFGGGTGELFF
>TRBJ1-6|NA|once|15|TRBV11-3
TGTGCCAGCAGCTCCTCCGGGACAACTAATTCACCCCTCCACTTT
CASSSSGTTNSPLHF
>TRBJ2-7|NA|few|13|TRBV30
TGTGCCTGCCATTGGTCCGGACTCTACGAGCAGTACTTC
CACHWSGLYEQYF
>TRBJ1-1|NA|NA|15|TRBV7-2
TGTGCCAGCAGCTTAAGTCAGGGATCCGACACTGAAGCTTTCTTT
CASSLSQGSDTEAFF
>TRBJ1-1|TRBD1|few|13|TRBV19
TGTGCCAGTAGTCACAGGAACAGGGGGCTGGCTTTCTTT
CASSHRNRGLAFF
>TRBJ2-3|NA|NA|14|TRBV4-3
TGCGCCAGCAGCCTTGACGGGGAGGTGGATACGCAGTATTTT
CASSLDGEVDTQYF
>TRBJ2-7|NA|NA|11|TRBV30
TGTGCCTGGAGTGTACTATACGAGCAGTACTTC
CAWSVLYEQYF
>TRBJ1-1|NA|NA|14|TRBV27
TGTGCCAGCAGTGCCGGACAGATATACACTGAAGCTTTCTTT
CASSAGQIYTEAFF
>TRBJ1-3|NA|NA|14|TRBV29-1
TGCAGCGCCCGTCCGGGGAGTCCTGGAAACACCATATATTTT
CSARPGSPGNTIYF
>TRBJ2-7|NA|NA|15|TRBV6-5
TGTGCCAGCAGTTATGGAGCGGTCGCCTCCTACGAGCAGTACTTC
CASSYGAVASYEQYF
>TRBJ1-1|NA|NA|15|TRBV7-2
TGTGCCAGCAGCTTGTCGTTCAGGGTTATCACTGAAGCTTTCTTT
CASSLSFRVITEAFF
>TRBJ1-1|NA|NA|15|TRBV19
TGTGCCAGTAGTAAGGAGAGGTGGGTGAACACTGAAGCTTTCTTT
CASSKERWVNTEAFF
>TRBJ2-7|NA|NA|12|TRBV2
TGTGCCAGCAGTACTAGCTCCTACGAGCAGTACTTC
CASSTSSYEQYF
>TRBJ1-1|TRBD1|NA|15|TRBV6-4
TGTGCCAGCAAAATGGAACCGGGACAGTCAACCGTAGCTTTCTTT
CASKMEPGQSTVAFF
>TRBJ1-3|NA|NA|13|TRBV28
TGTGCCAGCAGGGACAGCTCTGGAAACACCATATATTTT
CASRDSSGNTIYF
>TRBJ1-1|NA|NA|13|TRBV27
TGTGCCAGCAGGAGCAGGGCGGGGACTGAAGCTTTCTTT
CASRSRAGTEAFF
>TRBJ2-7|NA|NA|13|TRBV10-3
TGTGCCATCAGTGCGGGAGCCTCCTACGAGCAGTACTTC
CAISAGASYEQYF
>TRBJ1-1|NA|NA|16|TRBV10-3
TGTGCCATCAGTGAAAAGTGGGGGCACACTAACACTGAAGCTTTCTTT
CAISEKWGHTNTEAFF
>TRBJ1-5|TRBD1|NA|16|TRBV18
TGTGCCAGCTCACCACTGGGACAGGTCCCAAATCAGCCCCAGCATTTT
CASSPLGQVPNQPQHF
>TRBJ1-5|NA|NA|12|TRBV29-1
TGCAGCGTTGTCTCCCTCAATCAGCCCCAGCATTTT
CSVVSLNQPQHF
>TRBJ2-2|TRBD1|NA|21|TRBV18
TGTGCCAGCTCACCTACTTTTCTAGGGACAGGCCGGCTGAGGGCGAGCGGGGAGCTGTTTTTT
CASSPTFLGTGRLRASGELFF
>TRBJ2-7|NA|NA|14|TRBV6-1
TGTGCCAGCAGTAACGACCCGGGCGGGGTCGAGCAGTACTTC
CASSNDPGGVEQYF
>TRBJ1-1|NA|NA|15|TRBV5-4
TGTGCCAGCAGCTTGTTCAGGGGCTGGGAAACTGAAGCTTTCTTT
CASSLFRGWETEAFF
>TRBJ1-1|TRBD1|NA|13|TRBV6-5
TGTGCCATCGCGCACCAGGGGGCCACTGAAGCTTTCTTT
CAIAHQGATEAFF
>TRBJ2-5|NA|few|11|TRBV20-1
TGCAGTGCTCAAAGGGGAGAGACCCAGTACTTC
CSAQRGETQYF
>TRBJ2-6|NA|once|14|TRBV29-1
TGCAGCGTTGTCCCCGGGACTGGGGCCAACGTCCTGACTTTC
CSVVPGTGANVLTF
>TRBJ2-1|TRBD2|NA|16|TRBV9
TGTGCCAGCAGCGAACTAGCGGGTTACTCCTACAATGAGCAGTTCTTC
CASSELAGYSYNEQFF
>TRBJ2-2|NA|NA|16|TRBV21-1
TGTGCCAGCAGCAAAGTAGGGACAGGAGGTCCCGGGGAGCTGTTTTTT
CASSKVGTGGPGELFF
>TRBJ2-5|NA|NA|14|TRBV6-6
TGTGCCAGCAGTTACTCGACCAGGCAGGAGACCCAGTACTTC
CASSYSTRQETQYF